Detailed here is one T cell receptor (beta chain). The data are from a study of T cell responses to AZD1222 COVID-19 vaccine. The wider study: Second-dose intervals near 4 or 12 weeks were combined.

The CDR3 has 14 residues. Germline V CDR1 and CDR2: LNHDA, SQIVND (reference sequence). V was shortened by 3 bases and J by 4 bases, with 12 bases between the two germline ends. Libraries were prepared by immunoSEQ multiplex PCR; TCRdb keeps only in-frame clonotypes and omits some of them. This table holds 130,000 to 150,000 clones, approximately 92% found once. This clonotype was sampled from an adult in good health. The material sequenced was peripheral blood, taken on day 0 of AZD1222 vaccination. This rearrangement joins TRBV19 to TRBJ2-5; TRBD1 is a possible D gene (5 bases). This chain's CDR3 is CASSMAGLGETQYF. CDR3 sequence (DNA): TGTGCCAGTAGTATGGCAGGGCTCGGAGAGACCCAGTACTTC. The full variable domain, with the rest looked up from reference TRBV19 and TRBJ2-5, is DGGITQSPKYLFRKEGQNVTLSCEQNLNHDAMYWYRQDPGQGLRLIYYSQIVNDFQKGDIAEGYSVSREKKESFPLTVTSAQKNPTAFYLCASSMAGLGETQYFGPGTRLLVL.